This record concerns one T cell receptor (beta chain) sequence. The target antigen is unknown. These data are taken from a study of cytomegalovirus exposure and HLA in healthy donors. Samples came from healthy bone marrow donors. Vbeta (60) and Jbeta (13) primers were used in the PCR. Clones were read by immunoSEQ multiplex PCR, and TCRdb kept only the in-frame ones, dropping some. Of about 130,000 clones in the sample, approximately 80% were seen once. The CDR3 totals 17 residues. Regarding the study as a whole: Being productive about 90% or about 30% of the time was typical of most TCR beta V segments in an earlier analysis. Among immune exposure information, only CMV serostatus was available. Researchers reportedly found TCR beta sequences accurately predicted most subjects' HLA-A and HLA-B alleles.

The clonotype was recovered from a male donor in good health and CMV-seropositive. Sequenced: PBMCs. The J gene is TRBJ2-2, the V gene TRBV21-1; TRBD2, as called in the table, went unchecked against the DNA. TRBV21-1 is reported as a pseudogene. Here the CDR3 DNA reads TGTGCCAGCAGCAAAGAATCCGAGCGGGAAGAAACCGGGGAGCTGTTTTTT. Encoded protein: CASSKESEREETGELFF.